This entry lists 13 T cell receptor beta chains sequenced from one sample in a study of vaccination effects on CD4 cells after COVID-19. What these receptors recognize is not known. Before any sequencing was done, the ViraFEST assay used viral peptide pools to expand antigen-specific CD4+ T cells. Isolation of CD4+ T cells took place after nine to ten days of culture. No vaccinee had earlier SARS-CoV-2 infection, and nucleocapsid antibodies were negative. The table came from immunoSEQ multiplex PCR; TCRdb's copy has only in-frame clones and leaves some out. The data contain 65,000 to 90,000 clones, 65% to 85% of them singletons. This specimen consisted of CD4+ T cells from PBMCs cultured with HCoV-NL63 spike peptides, obtained before COVID-19 vaccination. These receptors came from a human donor who received a COVID-19 vaccine.

The genes are TRBV6-1 and TRBJ2-5; D might be TRBD1 (5 bases). Trimming removed 1 base at V and 7 bases at J, with 10 bases between. This CDR3 has 13 amino acids. Germline-derived CDR1 and CDR2 are MNHNS and SASEGT. The CDR3 nucleotides are TGTGCCAGCAGTGAAGGGGGCCAGCGGACCCAGTACTTC. Encoded protein: CASSEGGQRTQYF.

The V gene is TRBV3-1 (or the pseudogene TRBV3-2), the J gene TRBJ1-2; tentatively, D is TRBD1 (5 bases). V was pared by 0 bases and J by 8 bases, with 16 bases between. Germline CDR1 LGHDT, CDR2 YNNKEL (reference sequence). This CDR3 has 15 residues. The DNA for the CDR3 is TGTGCCAGCAGCCAAGATTTATGGAGGTGGGACGGCTACACCTTC. Its translation is CASSQDLWRWDGYTF.

This chain uses TRBV6-2 or TRBV6-3 with TRBJ2-1; D call uncertain. The CDR3 totals 14 residues. Germline V lookup: CDR1 MNHEY, CDR2 SVGEGT. Trimming shortened V by 6 bases and J by 5 bases, and 14 bases separated the two germline ends. The CDR3 protein is CASSSLGLNNEQFF. The CDR3, as DNA: TGTGCCAGCAGCTCTTTAGGGCTGAACAATGAGCAGTTCTTC.

This clone showed up just once. The chain uses TRBV10-3 and TRBJ2-3; TRBD1 agrees at 10 bases. This CDR3 region has 15 residues. Germline trimming cut 5 bases from V and 0 bases from J; bases unmatched to any gene: 2. Germline CDR1 and CDR2: ENHRY and SYGVKD. In DNA form, the CDR3 reads TGTGCCATCAGTCGACAGGGGGCTAGCACAGATACGCAGTATTTT. Its translation: CAISRQGASTDTQYF.

The rearrangement links TRBV23-1 to TRBJ2-7, with D tentatively TRBD2 (6 bases). TRBV23-1 is an open reading frame, and its role is uncertain. V shed 0 bases and J shed 5 bases, with 26 bases lying between them. The CDR3 is 19 residues long. The CDR3 DNA is TGCGCCAGCAGTCAATCAAGCGTCGATCCACGGGCGACTAGGGACGAGCAGTACGTC. Translated, it gives CASSQSSVDPRATRDEQYV.

The chain has TRBV6-5 and TRBJ1-1; D possibly corresponds to TRBD1 (5 bases). This CDR3 spans 14 amino acids. V was pared by 1 base and J by 4 bases, with 10 bases between. CDR1 and CDR2 from the germline V gene are MNHEY and SVGAGI. CDR3 protein: CASSYWGISTEAFF. In DNA form, the CDR3 reads TGTGCCAGCAGTTACTGGGGGATCAGCACTGAAGCTTTCTTT.

The chain's CDR3 is CASSTGTGGNTGELFF. The DNA of the CDR3 is TGTGCCAGTAGCACCGGGACAGGGGGCAACACCGGGGAGCTGTTTTTT. This chain joins TRBV19 and TRBJ2-2; TRBD1 aligns across 12 bases. CDR1 is LNHDA, CDR2 SQIVND, per germline (reference sequence). CDR3 length: 16 residues. The V segment lost 6 bases and the J segment 2 bases; nucleotides outside the gene matches: 4.

Only a few counts were recorded for this clone. V and J are TRBV28 and TRBJ1-1, with D tentatively TRBD1 (6 bases). The V and J ends lost 5 bases and 5 bases respectively, with 12 bases between them. This CDR3 is built from 13 residues. CDR1 and CDR2 from the germline V gene are MDHEN and SYDVKM. The CDR3 coding sequence is TGTGCCAGCAGTACCCCAGGGGAAACTGAAGCTTTCTTT. It translates to CASSTPGETEAFF.

The chain carries TRBV10-3 and TRBJ2-7, with 13 bases fitting TRBD2. Germline trimming cut 4 bases from V and 4 bases from J; bases unmatched to any gene: 4. Germline-derived CDR1 and CDR2 are ENHRY and SYGVKD. This CDR3 spans 15 amino acids. CDR3 in DNA: TGTGCCATCAGTGGGGGACTAGCGGGGTTATACGAGCAGTACGTC. Protein sequence: CAISGGLAGLYEQYV.

The chain combines TRBV6-5 with TRBJ1-2, with 9 positions matching TRBD1. The V gene's germline CDR1 is MNHEY and CDR2 SVGAGI. CDR3 length: 14 amino acids. The V gene end was trimmed by 6 bases and the J gene end by 0 bases; junction bases not matched to a gene: 2. CDR3 nucleotide sequence: TGTGCCAGCAGGGGACAGGGACCTAACTATGGCTACACCTTC. Encoded protein: CASRGQGPNYGYTF.

The V and J genes are TRBV6-5 and TRBJ2-7; 8 bases align to TRBD2. This CDR3 comprises 15 residues. The J segment lost 0 bases and the V segment lost 5 bases, leaving 6 bases of the junction unmatched. Germline V lookup: CDR1 MNHEY, CDR2 SVGAGI. The DNA of the CDR3 is TGTGCCAGCAGTCCCCGACTAGCGAGCTCCTACGAGCAGTACGTC. Amino acids: CASSPRLASSYEQYV.

The CDR3 coding sequence is TGTGCCAGCAGGAGGGACAGGGGCACCGGGGAGCTGTTTTTT. Translation gives CASRRDRGTGELFF. The rearrangement links TRBV2 to TRBJ2-2; TRBD1 matches 10 bases. Germline assignment: CDR1 SNHLY and CDR2 FYNNEI. The ends lost 6 bases at V and 4 bases at J; junction bases unmatched: 2. The CDR3 sequence is 14 residues long.

The chain carries TRBV30 and TRBJ2-3, with 9 bases matching TRBD2. Germline lookup yields CDR1 GTSNPN and CDR2 SVGIG (reference sequence). The CDR3 has 18 amino acids. With 0 bases clipped from V and 4 bases from J, the junction kept 14 bases outside the gene matches. As DNA, the CDR3 is TGTGCCTGGAGTGTTGGGACATTTATAGCGGGGGTTTCAGATACGCAGTATTTT. Residues: CAWSVGTFIAGVSDTQYF.